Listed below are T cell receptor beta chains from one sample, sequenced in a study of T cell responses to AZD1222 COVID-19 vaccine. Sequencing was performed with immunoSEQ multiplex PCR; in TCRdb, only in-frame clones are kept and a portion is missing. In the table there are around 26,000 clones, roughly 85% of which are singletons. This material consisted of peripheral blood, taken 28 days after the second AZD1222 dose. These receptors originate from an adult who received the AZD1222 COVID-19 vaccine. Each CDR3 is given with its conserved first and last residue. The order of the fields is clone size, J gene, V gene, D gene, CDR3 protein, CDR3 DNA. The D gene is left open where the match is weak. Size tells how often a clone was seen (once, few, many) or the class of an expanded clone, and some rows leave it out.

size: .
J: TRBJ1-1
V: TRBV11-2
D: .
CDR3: CASSLVGNTEAFF
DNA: TGTGCCAGCAGCTTAGTCGGGAACACTGAAGCTTTCTTT

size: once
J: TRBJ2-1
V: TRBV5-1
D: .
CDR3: CASSLERTGDEQFF
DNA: TGCGCCAGCAGCTTGGAGCGAACCGGGGATGAGCAGTTCTTC

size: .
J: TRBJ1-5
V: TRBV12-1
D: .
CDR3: CASRTGRWGNQPQHF
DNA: TGTGCCAGCAGGACAGGGCGCTGGGGCAATCAGCCCCAGCATTTT

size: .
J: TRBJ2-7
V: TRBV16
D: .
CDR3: CASSPRAGAYEQYF
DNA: TGTGCCAGCAGCCCCCGGGCAGGAGCCTACGAGCAGTACTTC

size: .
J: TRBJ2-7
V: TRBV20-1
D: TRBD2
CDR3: CSASSGGEQYF
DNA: TGCAGTGCTAGTTCGGGGGGGGAGCAGTACTTC

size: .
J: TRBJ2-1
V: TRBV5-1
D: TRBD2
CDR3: CASSLGGGSFNEQFF
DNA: TGCGCCAGCAGCTTGGGCGGCGGGAGCTTCAATGAGCAGTTCTTC

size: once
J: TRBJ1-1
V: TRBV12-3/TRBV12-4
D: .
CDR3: CASSLGPGTEAFF
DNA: TGTGCCAGCAGTTTAGGGCCAGGGACTGAAGCTTTCTTT

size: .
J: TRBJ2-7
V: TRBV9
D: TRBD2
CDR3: CASTPGLAVSGSYEQYF
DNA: TGTGCCAGCACCCCCGGACTAGCGGTATCCGGATCCTACGAGCAGTACTTC

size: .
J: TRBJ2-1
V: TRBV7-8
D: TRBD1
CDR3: CASSTTGVYNEQFF
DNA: TGTGCCAGCAGCACGACAGGGGTTTACAATGAGCAGTTCTTC

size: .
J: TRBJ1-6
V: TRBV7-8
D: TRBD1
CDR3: CASSLAGQGDSPLHF
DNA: TGTGCCAGCAGCTTAGCGGGCCAGGGGGATTCACCCCTCCACTTT

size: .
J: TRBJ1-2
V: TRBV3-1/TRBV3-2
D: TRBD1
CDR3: CASRDTTGSSGYTF
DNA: TGTGCCAGCAGAGACACGACAGGGAGTTCTGGCTACACCTTC

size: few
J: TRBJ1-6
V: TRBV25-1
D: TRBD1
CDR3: CASSEEGTVGDSPLHF
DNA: TGTGCCAGCAGTGAGGAGGGGACAGTGGGGGATTCACCCCTCCACTTT

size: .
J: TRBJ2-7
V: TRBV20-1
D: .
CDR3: CSANGYEQYF
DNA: TGCAGTGCTAACGGCTACGAGCAGTACTTC

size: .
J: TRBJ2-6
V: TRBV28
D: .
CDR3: CASSDRSSTSGANVLTF
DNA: TGTGCCAGCAGTGACAGGTCCTCAACTTCTGGGGCCAACGTCCTGACTTTC

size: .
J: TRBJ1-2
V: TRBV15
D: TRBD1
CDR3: CATSTGQVGYGYTF
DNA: TGTGCCACCAGCACAGGACAGGTTGGCTATGGCTACACCTTC

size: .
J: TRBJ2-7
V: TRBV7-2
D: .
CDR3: CASSLDAGPYEQYF
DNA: TGTGCCAGCAGCTTAGATGCAGGTCCCTACGAGCAGTACTTC

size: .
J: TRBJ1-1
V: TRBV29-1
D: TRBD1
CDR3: CSARTGFLNTEAFF
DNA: TGCAGCGCTAGGACAGGGTTTTTGAACACTGAAGCTTTCTTT

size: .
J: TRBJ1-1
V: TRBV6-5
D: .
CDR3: CASSYRGDGTEAFF
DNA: TGTGCCAGCAGTTACCGGGGGGATGGCACTGAAGCTTTCTTT

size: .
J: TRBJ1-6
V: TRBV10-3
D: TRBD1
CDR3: CAISDSRQGAYTLHF
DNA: TGTGCCATCAGTGACTCCCGACAGGGGGCGTACACCCTCCACTTT

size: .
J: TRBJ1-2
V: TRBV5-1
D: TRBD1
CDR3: CASRRDRENYGYTF
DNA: TGCGCCAGCAGAAGAGACAGGGAGAACTATGGCTACACCTTC

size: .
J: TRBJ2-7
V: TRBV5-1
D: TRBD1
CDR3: CASSPSRDRALYEQYF
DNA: TGCGCCAGCAGCCCGTCCCGGGACAGGGCGCTATACGAGCAGTACTTC

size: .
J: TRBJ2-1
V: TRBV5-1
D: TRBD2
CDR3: CASRPGLAGYNEQFF
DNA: TGCGCCAGCAGGCCGGGACTAGCGGGATATAATGAGCAGTTCTTC

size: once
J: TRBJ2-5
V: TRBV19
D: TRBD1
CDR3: CASSMGTGGGETQYF
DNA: TGTGCCAGTAGTATGGGGACAGGGGGCGGAGAGACCCAGTACTTC

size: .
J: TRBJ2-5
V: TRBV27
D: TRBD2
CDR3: CASSLGSGGQETQYF
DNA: TGTGCCAGCAGTTTAGGTAGCGGGGGTCAAGAGACCCAGTACTTC

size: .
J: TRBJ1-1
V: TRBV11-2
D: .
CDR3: CASSLGSTGNTEAFF
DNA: TGTGCCAGCAGCTTAGGATCAACTGGGAACACTGAAGCTTTCTTT

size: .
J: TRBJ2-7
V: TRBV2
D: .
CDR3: CASSERGWNEQYF
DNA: TGTGCCAGCAGTGAAAGGGGCTGGAACGAGCAGTACTTC

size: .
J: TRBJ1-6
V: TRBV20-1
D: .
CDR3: CSASSSNSYNSPLHF
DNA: TGCAGTGCTAGTTCGAGTAACTCCTATAATTCACCCCTCCACTTT

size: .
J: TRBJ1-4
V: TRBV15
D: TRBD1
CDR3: CATSGQGAVANEKLFF
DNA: TGTGCCACCAGCGGACAGGGGGCAGTAGCTAATGAAAAACTGTTTTTT

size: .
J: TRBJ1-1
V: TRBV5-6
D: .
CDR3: CASSPGMGVNTEAFF
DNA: TGTGCCAGCAGCCCAGGGATGGGGGTGAACACTGAAGCTTTCTTT

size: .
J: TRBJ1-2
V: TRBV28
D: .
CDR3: CASSFRQVANYGYTF
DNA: TGTGCCAGCAGTTTTCGACAGGTAGCTAACTATGGCTACACCTTC

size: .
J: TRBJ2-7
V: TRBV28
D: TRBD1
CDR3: CASRKDNLRDRSYEQYF
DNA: TGTGCCAGCAGAAAAGACAACCTGAGGGACAGATCATACGAGCAGTACTTC

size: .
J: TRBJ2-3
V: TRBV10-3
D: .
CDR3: CAISEGHSTDTQYF
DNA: TGTGCCATCAGTGAGGGACACAGCACAGATACGCAGTATTTT

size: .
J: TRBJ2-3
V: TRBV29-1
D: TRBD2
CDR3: CSVAGRATDTQYF
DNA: TGCAGCGTCGCGGGGAGGGCAACAGATACGCAGTATTTT

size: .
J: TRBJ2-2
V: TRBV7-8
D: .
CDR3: CASSPSEGGNTGELFF
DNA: TGTGCCAGCAGCCCCTCGGAGGGGGGTAACACCGGGGAGCTGTTTTTT

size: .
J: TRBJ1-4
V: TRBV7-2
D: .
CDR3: CASSLAGRPVAKLFF
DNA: TGTGCCAGCAGCCTGGCGGGCAGGCCCGTAGCAAAACTGTTTTTT

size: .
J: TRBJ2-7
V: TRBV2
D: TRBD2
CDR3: CASSARGGEQYF
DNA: TGTGCCAGCAGTGCCCGGGGGGGGGAGCAGTACTTC

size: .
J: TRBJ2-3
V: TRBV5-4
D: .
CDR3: CASSLGGPTDTQYF
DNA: TGTGCCAGCAGCTTGGGGGGGCCCACAGATACGCAGTATTTT

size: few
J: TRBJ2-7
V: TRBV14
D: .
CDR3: CASSPLGAYEQYF
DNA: TGTGCCAGCAGCCCACTGGGGGCTTACGAGCAGTACTTC

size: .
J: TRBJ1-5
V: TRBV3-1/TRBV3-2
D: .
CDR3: CASSQATENQPQHF
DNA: TGTGCCAGCAGCCAAGCAACGGAGAATCAGCCCCAGCATTTT

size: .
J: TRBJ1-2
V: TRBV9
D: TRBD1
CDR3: CASSAGTGDYGYTF
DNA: TGTGCCAGCAGCGCCGGGACAGGAGACTATGGCTACACCTTC

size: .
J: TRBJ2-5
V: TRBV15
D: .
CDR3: CATSRDQETQYF
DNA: TGTGCCACCAGCAGAGATCAAGAGACCCAGTACTTC

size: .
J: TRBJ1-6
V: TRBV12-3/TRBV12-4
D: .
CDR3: CASSLGGPAPLHF
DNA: TGTGCCAGCAGTTTAGGAGGGCCTGCGCCCCTCCACTTT

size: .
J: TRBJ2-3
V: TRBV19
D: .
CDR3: CATAAGNTDTQYF
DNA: TGTGCCACCGCGGCGGGGAACACAGATACGCAGTATTTT

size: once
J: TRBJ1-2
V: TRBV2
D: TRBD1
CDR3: CASSLGQATSYTF
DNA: TGTGCCAGCAGTTTAGGACAGGCGACTAGCTACACCTTC

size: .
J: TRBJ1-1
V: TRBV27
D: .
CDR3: CASARGRGNTEAFF
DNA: TGTGCGTCAGCGCGGGGAAGGGGGAACACTGAAGCTTTCTTT

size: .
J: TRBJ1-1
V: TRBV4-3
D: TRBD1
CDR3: CASSHRDRGAEAFF
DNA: TGCGCCAGCAGCCACCGAGACAGGGGCGCTGAAGCTTTCTTT

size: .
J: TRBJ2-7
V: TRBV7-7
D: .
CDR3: CASSLAPQGGHEQYF
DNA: TGTGCCAGCAGCTTAGCTCCTCAGGGAGGTCACGAGCAGTACTTC

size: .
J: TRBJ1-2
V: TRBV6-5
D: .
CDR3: CASSMGAGYTF
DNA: TGTGCCAGCAGTATGGGGGCTGGCTACACCTTC

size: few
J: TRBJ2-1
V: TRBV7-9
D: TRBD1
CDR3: CASSPGQGMGEQFF
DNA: TGTGCCAGCAGCCCGGGACAGGGGATGGGTGAGCAGTTCTTC

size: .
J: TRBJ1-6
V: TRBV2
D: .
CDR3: CASTSSYNSPLHF
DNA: TGTGCCAGCACGAGCTCCTATAATTCACCCCTCCACTTT

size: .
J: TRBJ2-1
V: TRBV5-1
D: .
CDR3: CASSLGGPGSYNEQFF
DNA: TGCGCCAGCAGCTTAGGAGGGCCTGGGTCCTACAATGAGCAGTTCTTC

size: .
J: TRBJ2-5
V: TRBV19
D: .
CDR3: CASSIRRRGQETQYF
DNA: TGTGCCAGTAGTATAAGAAGGCGGGGCCAAGAGACCCAGTACTTC

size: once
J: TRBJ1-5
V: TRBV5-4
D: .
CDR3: CASSLWVSDQPQHF
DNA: TGTGCCAGCAGCTTGTGGGTTTCGGATCAGCCCCAGCATTTT

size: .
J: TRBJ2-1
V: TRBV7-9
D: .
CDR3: CASRSEDRISEQFF
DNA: TGTGCCAGCAGATCAGAGGACCGGATCTCTGAGCAGTTCTTC

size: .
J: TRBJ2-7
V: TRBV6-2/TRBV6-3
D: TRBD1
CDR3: CASSAPGTGGHYEQYF
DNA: TGTGCCAGCAGTGCCCCCGGGACAGGGGGCCACTACGAGCAGTACTTC

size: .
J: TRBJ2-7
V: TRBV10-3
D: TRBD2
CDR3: CAMAVAGEEYEQYF
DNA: TGTGCCATGGCAGTGGCGGGGGAGGAGTACGAGCAGTACTTC

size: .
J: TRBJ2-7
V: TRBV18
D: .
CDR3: CASSRTGKDEQYF
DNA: TGTGCCAGCTCACGTACAGGGAAGGACGAGCAGTACTTC